Listed below are T cell receptor beta chains from one sample, sequenced in a study of early T cells in non-severe SARS-CoV-2 infection. MiXCR, run by TCRdb on the 5' RACE reads, gives a single entry per CDR3 protein. This table holds 95,000 to 100,000 distinct CDR3 sequences, approximately 10% found once. Sample: whole blood. All receptors come from an adult who was a healthcare worker with PCR-confirmed SARS-CoV-2 infection or an uninfected control (not recorded which). Each CDR3 is given with its conserved first and last residue. A D gene is named only where the DNA matches it firmly. For some rows the clone size is stated as once, few or many, or as a class when expanded; others skip it.

CASSPESGRPGTGELFF,TGTGCCAGCAGCCCTGAGAGCGGAAGGCCGGGGACCGGGGAGCTGTTTTTT,TRBV7-9,many,TRBJ2-2,-
CSISPGETQYF,TGCAGCATCTCCCCGGGAGAGACCCAGTACTTC,TRBV29-1,-,TRBJ2-5,-
CATSDRGGSGGELFF,TGTGCCACCAGTGATCGTGGGGGTTCGGGCGGGGAGCTGTTTTTT,TRBV24-1,many,TRBJ2-2,-
CASSTSDRENTEAFF,TGTGCCAGCAGCACATCGGACAGGGAGAACACTGAAGCTTTCTTT,TRBV7-9,few,TRBJ1-1,TRBD1
CASRLDSYNEQFF,TGCGCCAGCAGATTAGACAGCTACAATGAGCAGTTCTTC,TRBV5-1,many,TRBJ2-1,-
CSAFFGTSGGLAKNIQYF,TGCAGTGCTTTTTTCGGGACTAGCGGGGGATTAGCCAAAAACATTCAGTACTTC,TRBV20-1,many,TRBJ2-4,TRBD2
CASSPPPKASQETQYF,TGTGCCAGCAGCCCTCCCCCGAAGGCTAGCCAAGAGACCCAGTACTTC,TRBV7-9,-,TRBJ2-5,-
CASKPLGARGTEAFF,TGTGCCAGCAAACCTTTGGGCGCCAGGGGCACTGAAGCTTTCTTT,TRBV6-4,few,TRBJ1-1,-
CASSYGPQGTNVLTF,TGTGCCAGCAGTTACGGCCCACAGGGAACCAACGTCCTGACTTTC,TRBV6-5,-,TRBJ2-6,-
CASSLAAGAADTQYF,TGTGCCAGCAGCTTAGCGGCAGGGGCTGCAGATACGCAGTATTTT,TRBV7-6,-,TRBJ2-3,-
CASSSTGWARNTIYF,TGTGCCAGCAGCTCGACAGGGTGGGCTAGAAACACCATATATTTT,TRBV7-2,-,TRBJ1-3,TRBD1
CASSVREARTEAFF,TGTGCCAGCAGCGTCCGGGAGGCGAGGACTGAAGCTTTCTTT,TRBV9,-,TRBJ1-1,-
CASSVGQGGTEAFF,TGTGCCAGCAGCGTAGGCCAGGGGGGCACTGAAGCTTTCTTT,TRBV9,-,TRBJ1-1,TRBD1
CASSQRSNPVTTSTDTQYF,TGCGCCAGCAGCCAAAGGAGCAATCCGGTGACTACTAGCACAGATACGCAGTATTTT,TRBV4-1,few,TRBJ2-3,-
CSARDLGRNIQYF,TGCAGTGCTAGAGATCTGGGTCGGAACATTCAGTACTTC,TRBV20-1,few,TRBJ2-4,-
CASSLVFGQGRTVTEAFF,TGTGCCAGCAGCTTGGTGTTCGGACAGGGTAGGACCGTAACTGAAGCTTTCTTT,TRBV5-6,few,TRBJ1-1,TRBD1
CASSSGLGNQPQHF,TGTGCCAGCAGCTCTGGACTTGGCAATCAGCCCCAGCATTTT,TRBV7-9,many,TRBJ1-5,-
CASSVRSGTQYF,TGTGCCAGCAGTGTCCGGTCCGGGACCCAGTACTTC,TRBV2,many,TRBJ2-5,-
CASRSSQGGSYNEQFF,TGTGCAAGTCGCTCCTCCCAGGGGGGCTCCTACAATGAGCAGTTCTTC,TRBV12-2,-,TRBJ2-1,-
CASSSRGSGGTDTQYF,TGTGCCAGCAGTTCCCGGGGTAGCGGGGGCACAGATACGCAGTATTTT,TRBV2,many,TRBJ2-3,TRBD2
CASSERRRDTEAFF,TGTGCCAGCAGTGAACGGCGACGGGACACTGAAGCTTTCTTT,TRBV2,many,TRBJ1-1,-
CSARGGLETQYF,TGCAGTGCTAGAGGGGGCTTGGAGACCCAGTACTTC,TRBV20-1,-,TRBJ2-5,-
CSVVQSSYEQYF,TGCAGCGTTGTTCAGTCCTCCTACGAGCAGTACTTC,TRBV29-1,many,TRBJ2-7,-
CASSLGRLARGTQYF,TGTGCTAGCAGCTTAGGCCGACTAGCGCGCGGCACGCAGTACTTC,TRBV7-7,few,TRBJ2-7,TRBD2
CSAKGLAGVSAYNEQFF,TGCAGTGCAAAGGGACTAGCGGGAGTTAGCGCCTACAATGAGCAGTTCTTC,TRBV20-1,-,TRBJ2-1,TRBD2
CASSGPTTEQPQHF,TGTGCCAGCAGTGGCCCCACTACAGAACAGCCCCAGCATTTT,TRBV25-1,many,TRBJ1-5,-
CASSQGHISNQPQHF,TGTGCCAGCAGCCAAGGGCACATTAGCAATCAGCCCCAGCATTTT,TRBV3-1,-,TRBJ1-5,-
CSVQGDDGYTF,TGCAGCGTTCAAGGGGACGATGGCTACACCTTC,TRBV29-1,few,TRBJ1-2,-
CASSARLALNEQFF,TGTGCCAGCAGTGCCAGACTAGCGTTAAATGAGCAGTTCTTC,TRBV12-3/TRBV12-4,-,TRBJ2-1,TRBD2
CSVVSGQGAAADTQYF,TGCAGCGTTGTGTCGGGACAGGGGGCGGCGGCAGATACGCAGTATTTT,TRBV29-1,-,TRBJ2-3,TRBD1
CASSLDGTGYQETQYF,TGCGCCAGCAGCTTGGATGGGACAGGGTACCAAGAGACCCAGTACTTC,TRBV5-1,many,TRBJ2-5,TRBD1
CASRGVDGYTF,TGTGCCAGCAGAGGCGTGGATGGCTACACCTTC,TRBV9,-,TRBJ1-2,-
CASRETGASGGREQFF,TGTGCCAGCAGAGAAACTGGAGCTAGCGGGGGGCGGGAGCAGTTCTTC,TRBV12-3/TRBV12-4,few,TRBJ2-1,TRBD2
CASSRGSDTGELFF,TGCGCCAGCAGTCGAGGGAGCGACACCGGGGAGCTGTTTTTT,TRBV10-2,-,TRBJ2-2,-
CASSVEKAALGTDTQYF,TGTGCCAGCAGCGTAGAAAAGGCGGCTCTGGGCACAGATACGCAGTATTTT,TRBV9,many,TRBJ2-3,-
CARGTGVETQYF,TGTGCCAGGGGGACAGGGGTCGAGACCCAGTACTTC,TRBV2,-,TRBJ2-5,TRBD1
CSAAGVRLTMREQYF,TGCAGTGCTGCGGGAGTTCGTCTCACCATGCGCGAGCAGTACTTC,TRBV20-1,-,TRBJ2-7,TRBD2
CASKPSASYEQYF,TGTGCCAGTAAACCAAGCGCCTCCTACGAGCAGTACTTC,TRBV19,-,TRBJ2-7,-
CASSATPGSINEKLFF,TGTGCCAGCAGCGCCACTCCAGGGAGTATTAATGAAAAACTGTTTTTT,TRBV9,many,TRBJ1-4,-
CASSLEGTEAFF,TGTGCCAGCAGCTTGGAGGGAACTGAAGCTTTCTTT,TRBV5-6,many,TRBJ1-1,-